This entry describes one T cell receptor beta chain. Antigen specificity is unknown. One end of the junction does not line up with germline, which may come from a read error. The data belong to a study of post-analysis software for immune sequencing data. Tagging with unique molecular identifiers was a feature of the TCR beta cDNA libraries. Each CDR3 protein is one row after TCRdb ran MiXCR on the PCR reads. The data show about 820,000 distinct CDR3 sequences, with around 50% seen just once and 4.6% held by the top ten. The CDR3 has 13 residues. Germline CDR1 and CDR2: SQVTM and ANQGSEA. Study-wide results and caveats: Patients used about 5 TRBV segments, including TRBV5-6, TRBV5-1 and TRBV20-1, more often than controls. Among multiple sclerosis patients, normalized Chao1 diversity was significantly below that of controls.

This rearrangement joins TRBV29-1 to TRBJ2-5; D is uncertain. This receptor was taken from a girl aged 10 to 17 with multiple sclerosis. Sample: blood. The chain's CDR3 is CSGEESVGETQYF. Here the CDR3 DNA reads TGCAGCGGTGAAGAGTCCGTCGGAGAGACCCAGTACTTC.